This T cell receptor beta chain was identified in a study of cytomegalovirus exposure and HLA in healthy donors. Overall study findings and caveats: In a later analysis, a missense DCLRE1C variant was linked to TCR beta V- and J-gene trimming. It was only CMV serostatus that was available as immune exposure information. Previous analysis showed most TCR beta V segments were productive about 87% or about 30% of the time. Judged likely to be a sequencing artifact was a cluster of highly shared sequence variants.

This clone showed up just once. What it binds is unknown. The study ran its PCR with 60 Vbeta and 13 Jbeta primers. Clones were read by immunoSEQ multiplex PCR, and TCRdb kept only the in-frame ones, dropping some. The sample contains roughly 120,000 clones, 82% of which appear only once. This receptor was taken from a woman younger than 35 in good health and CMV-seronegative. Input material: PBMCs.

CDR3: CASRVTGNSNQPQHF. CDR3 sequence (DNA): TGTGCCAGTAGGGTGACGGGTAATAGCAATCAGCCCCAGCATTTT. The J gene is TRBJ1-5, the V gene TRBV19; D call uncertain. Trimming pared 6 bases from V and 0 bases from J, leaving 12 bases between. The CDR3 contains 15 residues. CDR1 LNHDA and CDR2 SQIVND come from the germline V gene (reference sequence).